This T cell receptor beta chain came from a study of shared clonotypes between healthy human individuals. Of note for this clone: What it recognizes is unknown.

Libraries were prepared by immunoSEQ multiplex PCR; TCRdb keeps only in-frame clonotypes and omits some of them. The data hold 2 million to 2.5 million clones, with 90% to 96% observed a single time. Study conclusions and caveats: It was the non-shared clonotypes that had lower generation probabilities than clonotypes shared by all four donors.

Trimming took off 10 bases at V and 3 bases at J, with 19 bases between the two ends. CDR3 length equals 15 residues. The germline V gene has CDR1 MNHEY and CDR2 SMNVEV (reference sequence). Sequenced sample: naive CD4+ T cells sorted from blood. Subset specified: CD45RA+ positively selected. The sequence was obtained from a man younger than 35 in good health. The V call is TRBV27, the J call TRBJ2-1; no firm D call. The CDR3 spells CAIHFGRVFYNEQFF. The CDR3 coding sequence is TGTGCCATCCACTTCGGGCGCGTATTCTACAATGAGCAGTTCTTC.